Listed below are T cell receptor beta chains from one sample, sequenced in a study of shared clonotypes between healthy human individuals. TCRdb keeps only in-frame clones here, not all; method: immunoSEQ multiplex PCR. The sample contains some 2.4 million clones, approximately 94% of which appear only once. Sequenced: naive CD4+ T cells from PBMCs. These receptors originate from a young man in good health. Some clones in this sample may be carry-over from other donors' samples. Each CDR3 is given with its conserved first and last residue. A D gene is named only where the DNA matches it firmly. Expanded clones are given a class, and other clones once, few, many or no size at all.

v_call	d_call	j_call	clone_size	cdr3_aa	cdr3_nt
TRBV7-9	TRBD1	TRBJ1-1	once	CASSPKQGLAFF	TGTGCCAGCAGCCCAAAACAGGGGCTAGCTTTCTTT
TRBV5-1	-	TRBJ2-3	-	CASRRGVASTDTQYF	TGCGCCAGTCGCAGGGGGGTTGCTAGCACAGATACGCAGTATTTT
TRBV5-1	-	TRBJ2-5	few	CASSPGLQETQYF	TGCGCCAGCAGCCCGGGACTGCAAGAGACCCAGTACTTC
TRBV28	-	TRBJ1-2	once	CASTRAENYGYTF	TGTGCCAGCACCAGAGCAGAGAACTATGGCTACACCTTC
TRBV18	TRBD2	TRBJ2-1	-	CASSPGSPSGSYNEQFF	TGTGCCAGCTCACCCGGGTCACCTAGCGGGTCCTACAATGAGCAGTTCTTC
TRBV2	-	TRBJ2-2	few	CASSRTSGELFF	TGTGCCAGCAGCCGGACATCCGGGGAGCTGTTTTTT
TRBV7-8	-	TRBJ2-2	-	CASSATSIRTGELFF	TGTGCCAGCAGCGCAACTAGCATCCGGACCGGGGAGCTGTTTTTT
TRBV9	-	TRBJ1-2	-	CASSSNYGYTF	TGTGCCAGCAGCTCGAACTATGGCTACACCTTC
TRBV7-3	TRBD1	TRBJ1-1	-	CASSLIPGQGGTEAFF	TGTGCCAGCAGCTTAATTCCGGGACAGGGGGGCACTGAAGCTTTCTTT
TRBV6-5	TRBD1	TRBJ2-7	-	CASSYSTGGMYEQYF	TGTGCCAGCAGTTACTCGACAGGGGGAATGTACGAGCAGTACTTC
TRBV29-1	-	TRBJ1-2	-	CSVGRTGYGYTF	TGCAGCGTTGGGCGCACAGGGTATGGCTACACCTTC
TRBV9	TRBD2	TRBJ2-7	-	CASTGAMTSGRLRGEQYF	TGTGCCAGCACGGGAGCGATGACTAGCGGGAGGCTCCGGGGGGAGCAGTACTTC
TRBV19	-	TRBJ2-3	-	CASGTGVAGDTQYF	TGTGCCAGTGGAACGGGGGTTGCCGGAGATACGCAGTATTTT
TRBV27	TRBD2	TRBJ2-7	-	CASSLRTSGNYEQYF	TGTGCCAGCAGTTTAAGGACTAGCGGAAACTACGAGCAGTACTTC
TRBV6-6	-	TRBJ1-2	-	CASSYPMNMGDYGYTF	TGTGCCAGCAGTTACCCCATGAACATGGGGGACTATGGCTACACCTTC
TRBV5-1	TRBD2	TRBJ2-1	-	CASSLTSGQYNEQFF	TGCGCCAGCAGCCTGACTAGCGGTCAGTACAATGAGCAGTTCTTC
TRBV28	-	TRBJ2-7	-	CASYSGYEQYF	TGTGCCAGTTATTCAGGCTACGAGCAGTACTTC
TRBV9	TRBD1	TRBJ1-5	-	CASSVGGRGNQPQHF	TGTGCCAGCAGCGTAGGGGGCAGGGGGAATCAGCCCCAGCATTTT
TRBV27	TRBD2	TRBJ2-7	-	CASSPNWGLAGAEQYF	TGTGCCAGCAGCCCCAATTGGGGGCTAGCGGGAGCCGAGCAGTACTTC
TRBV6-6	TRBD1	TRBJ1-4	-	CASSKRQGGQEKLFF	TGTGCCAGCAGTAAAAGACAGGGGGGTCAGGAAAAACTGTTTTTT
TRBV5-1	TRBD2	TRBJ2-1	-	CASGGYASGRADEQFF	TGCGCCAGCGGGGGGTATGCTAGCGGGAGGGCGGATGAGCAGTTCTTC
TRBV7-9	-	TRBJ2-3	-	CASSLRRDTQYF	TGTGCCAGCAGCCTGAGGAGAGATACGCAGTATTTT
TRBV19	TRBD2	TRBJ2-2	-	CASSRGLAGVYNGELFF	TGTGCCAGTAGTCGCGGACTAGCGGGAGTTTATAACGGGGAGCTGTTTTTT
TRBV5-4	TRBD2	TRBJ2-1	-	CASSITSGSSYNEQFF	TGTGCCAGCAGCATCACTAGCGGGAGCTCCTACAATGAGCAGTTCTTC
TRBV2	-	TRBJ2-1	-	CASIPGTPLANEQFF	TGTGCCAGCATTCCCGGGACTCCCCTCGCAAATGAGCAGTTCTTC
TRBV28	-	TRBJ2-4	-	CASSLGMSAKNIQYF	TGTGCCAGCAGTTTAGGTATGTCGGCCAAAAACATTCAGTACTTC
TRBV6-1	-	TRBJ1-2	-	CASSGVWAGYTF	TGTGCCAGCAGTGGGGTTTGGGCTGGCTACACCTTC
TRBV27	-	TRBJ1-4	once	CASSPWGSDNEKLFF	TGTGCCAGCAGTCCCTGGGGCAGCGATAATGAAAAACTGTTTTTT
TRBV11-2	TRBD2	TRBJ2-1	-	CASSLASGRRNEQFF	TGTGCCAGCAGCTTAGCTAGCGGGAGGAGGAATGAGCAGTTCTTC
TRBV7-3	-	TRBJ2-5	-	CASSPGLEETQYF	TGTGCCAGCAGCCCAGGACTTGAAGAGACCCAGTACTTC
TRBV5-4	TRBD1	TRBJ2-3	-	CASSSGGAPSADTQYF	TGTGCCAGCAGCTCAGGGGGCGCTCCTAGCGCAGATACGCAGTATTTT
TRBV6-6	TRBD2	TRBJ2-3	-	CASSYEGLRADTQYF	TGTGCCAGCAGTTACGAGGGACTACGGGCAGATACGCAGTATTTT
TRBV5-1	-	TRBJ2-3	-	CASSLVQGRTDTQYF	TGCGCCAGCAGCTTGGTACAGGGACGCACAGATACGCAGTATTTT
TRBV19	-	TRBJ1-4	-	CASRGGATNEKLFF	TGTGCCAGTAGAGGGGGAGCAACTAATGAAAAACTGTTTTTT
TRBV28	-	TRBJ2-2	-	CASSPPRANTGELFF	TGTGCCAGCAGTCCGCCTAGGGCGAACACCGGGGAGCTGTTTTTT
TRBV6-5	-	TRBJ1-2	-	CASSPTSWGARGYTF	TGTGCCAGCAGCCCCACTAGCTGGGGGGCAAGGGGCTACACCTTC
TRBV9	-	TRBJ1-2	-	CASSQQAANYGYTF	TGTGCCAGCAGCCAACAAGCTGCTAACTATGGCTACACCTTC
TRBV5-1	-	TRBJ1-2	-	CASSPEFSNPYGYTF	TGCGCCAGCAGCCCGGAATTCTCTAACCCCTATGGCTACACCTTC
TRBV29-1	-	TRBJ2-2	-	CSADYRAPGELFF	TGCAGCGCCGATTACAGGGCCCCCGGGGAGCTGTTTTTT
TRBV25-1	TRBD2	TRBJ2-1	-	CASGTSVQNEQFF	TGTGCCAGCGGGACTAGCGTACAAAATGAGCAGTTCTTC
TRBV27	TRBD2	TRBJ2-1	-	CASSLRSSGRTEQFF	TGTGCCAGCAGTTTAAGGTCTAGCGGGAGAACTGAGCAGTTCTTC
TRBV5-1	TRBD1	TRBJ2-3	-	CASSLMTGGTDTQYF	TGCGCCAGCAGCTTGATGACAGGGGGCACAGATACGCAGTATTTT
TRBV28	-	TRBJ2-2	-	CAGRDWGTGELFF	TGTGCCGGGCGTGATTGGGGCACCGGGGAGCTGTTTTTT
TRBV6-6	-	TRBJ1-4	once	CASSYDIRWEKLFF	TGTGCCAGCAGCTACGATATCCGGTGGGAAAAACTGTTTTTT
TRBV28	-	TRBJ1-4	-	CASTKGGVWEKLFF	TGTGCCAGCACCAAAGGGGGTGTTTGGGAAAAACTGTTTTTT
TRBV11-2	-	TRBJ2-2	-	CASSLAGGLGTGELFF	TGTGCCAGCAGCTTAGCCGGGGGGCTAGGCACCGGGGAGCTGTTTTTT
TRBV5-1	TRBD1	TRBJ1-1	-	CASSPADRGSVVTEAFF	TGCGCCAGCAGCCCGGCGGACAGGGGATCCGTGGTGACTGAAGCTTTCTTT
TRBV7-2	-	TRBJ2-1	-	CASSLGGSEQFF	TGTGCCAGCAGCTTAGGCGGCTCAGAGCAGTTCTTC
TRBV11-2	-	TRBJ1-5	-	CASSLERGGDQPQHF	TGTGCCAGCAGCTTAGAGCGAGGGGGTGACCAGCCCCAGCATTTT
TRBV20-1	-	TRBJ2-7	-	CSAGSLGEQYF	TGCAGTGCTGGAAGCTTGGGGGAGCAGTACTTC
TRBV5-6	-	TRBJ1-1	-	CASSSSQVYTEAFF	TGTGCCAGCAGCTCCTCACAGGTTTACACTGAAGCTTTCTTT
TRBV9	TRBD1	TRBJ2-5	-	CASSAASGTGQETQYF	TGTGCCAGCAGCGCAGCGTCCGGGACAGGGCAAGAGACCCAGTACTTC
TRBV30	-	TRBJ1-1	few	CAWSVTGASTEAFF	TGTGCCTGGAGTGTGACAGGAGCGAGCACTGAAGCTTTCTTT
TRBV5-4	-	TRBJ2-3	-	CASSLRTPRTDTQYF	TGTGCCAGCAGCTTAAGGACTCCGCGGACCGATACGCAGTATTTT
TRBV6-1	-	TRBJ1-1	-	CASSLERGVTEAFF	TGTGCCAGCAGCCTGGAGCGGGGGGTCACTGAAGCTTTCTTT
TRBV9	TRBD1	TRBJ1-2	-	CASSPQRDRGMYGYTF	TGTGCCAGCAGCCCACAACGGGACAGGGGGATGTATGGCTACACCTTC
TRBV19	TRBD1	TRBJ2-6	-	CASSIDPGRGRSGANVLTF	TGTGCCAGTAGTATCGACCCAGGCAGGGGGAGATCTGGGGCCAACGTCCTGACTTTC
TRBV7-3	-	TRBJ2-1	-	CASSLLEHNEQFF	TGTGCCAGCAGCTTACTAGAGCACAATGAGCAGTTCTTC
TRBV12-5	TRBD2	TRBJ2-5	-	CASAPNAGLAGGETQYF	TGTGCTAGTGCCCCAAACGCGGGACTAGCGGGAGGAGAGACCCAGTACTTC